This T cell receptor (beta chain) was recorded in a study of T cells in Graves' hyperthyroidism and ophthalmopathy. Deletions cut 4 bases from V and 8 bases from J, with 14 bases between. Germline V lookup: CDR1 SNHLY, CDR2 FYNNEI. The CDR3 is made up of 14 amino acids. It was RNA transcripts that yielded the amplified TCR beta CDR3 regions. HTBI primers drove first-round RT-PCR of the TCR CDR3. TCRdb analysed the multiplex PCR reads with MiXCR anew, one entry per CDR3 protein. The sample lists around 500,000 distinct CDR3 sequences, roughly 15% occurring once. Investigators excluded patients with uncontrolled infection, other autoimmune disease, pregnancy or lactation. A few counts support this clonotype.

The receptor comes from a woman between 40 and 55 years old with Graves' hyperthyroidism. The chain is built from TRBV2 and TRBJ1-4; D perhaps matches TRBD1 (6 bases). The specimen was blood. This chain's CDR3 is CASSGRGGREKLFF. The CDR3 DNA sequence: TGTGCCAGCAGTGGTAGGGGGGGAAGAGAAAAACTGTTTTTT.